Described below is a single T cell receptor (beta chain) sequence and its context. This sample was included in a study of blood T cell repertoires in COVID-19. Study-wide background: Samples representing acute and convalescent COVID-19 were sourced from the United States, Italy and Spain. Sample material is recorded as cDNA or gDNA derived from T cells, B-cell-depleted T cells, or PBMCs.

In the authors' methods: Nucleated cell counts were estimated from reference gene primer amplification. The method was immunoSEQ multiplex PCR; TCRdb's version includes in-frame clones alone and lacks a portion of them. That table furnishes V, J and clone size, whereas the DNA furnished D and trimming. The sample shows a few hundred thousand clones, about nine tenths of them seen only once. Seattle patients were enrolled during active infection and followed longitudinally. Germline CDR1 and CDR2: SGHTA and FQGNSA. With 5 bases removed from V and 4 bases from J, the gap between germline ends came to 16 bases. The CDR3 contains 15 residues.

J is TRBJ2-3 and V is TRBV7-2; weak D call: TRBD2 (6 bases). The specimen was peripheral blood. This receptor was identified in a woman in her forties or fifties with COVID-19, enrolled during active disease. CDR3 coding DNA: TGTGCCAGCAGCCTCACTGCGGGAAGGGCAGATACGCAGTATTTT. Its protein product is CASSLTAGRADTQYF.